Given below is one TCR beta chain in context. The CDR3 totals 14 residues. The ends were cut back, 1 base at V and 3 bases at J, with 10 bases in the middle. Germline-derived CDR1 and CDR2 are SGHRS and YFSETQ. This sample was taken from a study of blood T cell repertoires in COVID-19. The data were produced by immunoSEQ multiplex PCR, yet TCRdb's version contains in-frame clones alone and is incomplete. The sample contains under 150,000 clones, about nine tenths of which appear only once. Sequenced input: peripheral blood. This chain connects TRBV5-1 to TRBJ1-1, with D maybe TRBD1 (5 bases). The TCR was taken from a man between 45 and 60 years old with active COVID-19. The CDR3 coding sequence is TGCGCCAGCAGCTTGTCGACAGACTACACTGAAGCTTTCTTT. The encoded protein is CASSLSTDYTEAFF.